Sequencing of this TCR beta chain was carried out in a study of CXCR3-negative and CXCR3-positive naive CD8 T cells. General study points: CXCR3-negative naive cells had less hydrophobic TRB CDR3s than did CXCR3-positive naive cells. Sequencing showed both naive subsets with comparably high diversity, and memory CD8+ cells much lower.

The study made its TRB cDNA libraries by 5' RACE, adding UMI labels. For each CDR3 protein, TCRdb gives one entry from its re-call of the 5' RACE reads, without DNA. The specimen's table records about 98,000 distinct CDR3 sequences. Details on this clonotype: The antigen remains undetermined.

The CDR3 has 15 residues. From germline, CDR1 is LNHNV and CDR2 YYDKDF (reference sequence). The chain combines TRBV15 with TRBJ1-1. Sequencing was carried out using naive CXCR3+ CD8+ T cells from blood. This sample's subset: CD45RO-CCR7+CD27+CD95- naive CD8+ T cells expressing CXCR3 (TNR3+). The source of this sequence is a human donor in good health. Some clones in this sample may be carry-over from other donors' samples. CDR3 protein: CATSRDFGGNTEAFF.